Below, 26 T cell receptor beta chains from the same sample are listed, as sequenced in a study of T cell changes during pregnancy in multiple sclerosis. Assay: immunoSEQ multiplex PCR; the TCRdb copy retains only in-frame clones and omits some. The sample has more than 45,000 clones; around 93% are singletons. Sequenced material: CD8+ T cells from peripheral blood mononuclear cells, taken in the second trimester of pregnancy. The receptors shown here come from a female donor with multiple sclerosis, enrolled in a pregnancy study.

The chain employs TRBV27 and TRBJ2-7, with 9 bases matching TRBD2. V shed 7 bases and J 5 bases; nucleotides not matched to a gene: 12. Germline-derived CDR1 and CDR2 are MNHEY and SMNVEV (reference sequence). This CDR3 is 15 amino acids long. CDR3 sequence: CASNQGGSGRNEQYF. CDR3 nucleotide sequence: TGTGCCAGCAATCAGGGGGGGAGCGGGAGGAACGAGCAGTACTTC.

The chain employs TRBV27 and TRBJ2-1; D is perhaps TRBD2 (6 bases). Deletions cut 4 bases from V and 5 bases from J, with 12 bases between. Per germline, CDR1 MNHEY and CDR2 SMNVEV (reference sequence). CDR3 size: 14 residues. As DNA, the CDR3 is TGTGCCAGCAGTTCAGTAGCGGTCAACAATGAGCAGTTCTTC. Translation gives CASSSVAVNNEQFF.

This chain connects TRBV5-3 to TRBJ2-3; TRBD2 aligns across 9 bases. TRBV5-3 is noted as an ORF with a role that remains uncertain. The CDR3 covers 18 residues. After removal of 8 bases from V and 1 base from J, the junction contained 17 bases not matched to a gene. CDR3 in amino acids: CASGVLAGGECGTDTQYF. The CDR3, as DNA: TGTGCCAGCGGGGTACTAGCGGGCGGAGAATGTGGCACAGATACGCAGTATTTT.

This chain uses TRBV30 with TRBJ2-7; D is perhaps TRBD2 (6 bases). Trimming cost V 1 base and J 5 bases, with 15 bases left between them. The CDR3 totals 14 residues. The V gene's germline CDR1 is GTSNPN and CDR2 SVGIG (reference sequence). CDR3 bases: TGTGCCTGGAGTGGACCCCGGGGGTTAGACGAGCAGTACTTC. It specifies CAWSGPRGLDEQYF.

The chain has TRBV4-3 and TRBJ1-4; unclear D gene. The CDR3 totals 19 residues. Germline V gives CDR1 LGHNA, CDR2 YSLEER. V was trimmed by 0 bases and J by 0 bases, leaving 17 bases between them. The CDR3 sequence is CASSQDPAEWRTTNEKLFF. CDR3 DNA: TGCGCCAGCAGCCAAGACCCGGCGGAATGGAGGACAACTAATGAAAAACTGTTTTTT.

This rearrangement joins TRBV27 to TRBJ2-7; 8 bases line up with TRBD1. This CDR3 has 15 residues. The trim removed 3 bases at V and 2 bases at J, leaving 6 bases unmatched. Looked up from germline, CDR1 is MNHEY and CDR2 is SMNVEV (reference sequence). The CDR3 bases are TGTGCCAGCAGTTTTGGTACAGGGGGTCCCTACGAGCAGTACTTC. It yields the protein CASSFGTGGPYEQYF.

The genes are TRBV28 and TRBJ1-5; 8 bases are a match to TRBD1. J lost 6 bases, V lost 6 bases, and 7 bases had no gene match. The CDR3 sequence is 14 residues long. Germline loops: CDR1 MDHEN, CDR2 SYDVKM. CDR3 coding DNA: TGTGCCAGCAGCCTGGACAGGGTGCCTCAGCCCCAGCATTTT. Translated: CASSLDRVPQPQHF.

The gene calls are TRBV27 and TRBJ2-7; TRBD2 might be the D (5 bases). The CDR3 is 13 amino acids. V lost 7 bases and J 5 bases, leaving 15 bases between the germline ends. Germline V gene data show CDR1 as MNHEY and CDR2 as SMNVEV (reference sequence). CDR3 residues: CASTSGRADEQYF. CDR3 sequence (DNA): TGTGCCAGCACCTCCGGGCGGGCAGACGAGCAGTACTTC.

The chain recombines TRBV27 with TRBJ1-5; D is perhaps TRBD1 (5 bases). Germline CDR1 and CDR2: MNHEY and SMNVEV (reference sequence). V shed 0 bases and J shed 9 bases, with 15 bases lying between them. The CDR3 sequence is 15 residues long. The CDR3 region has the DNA TGTGCCAGCAGTTTATCGGCCGGGGGGAATGGGCCCCAGCATTTT. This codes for CASSLSAGGNGPQHF.

The CDR3 DNA reads TGCGCCAGCAGCTTGGTGGGGGGACCGAACACTGAAGCTTTCTTT. Its protein is CASSLVGGPNTEAFF. The J gene is TRBJ1-1, the V gene TRBV5-1; TRBD1 might be the D (5 bases). V lost 0 bases and J lost 1, with 10 bases in between. Per germline, CDR1 SGHRS and CDR2 YFSETQ. The CDR3 spans 15 residues.

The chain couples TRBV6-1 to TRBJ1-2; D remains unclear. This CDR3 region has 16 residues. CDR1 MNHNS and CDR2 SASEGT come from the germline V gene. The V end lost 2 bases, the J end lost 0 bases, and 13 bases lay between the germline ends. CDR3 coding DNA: TGTGCCAGCAGTGAATTCACTCCGTTAGCTAACTATGGCTACACCTTC. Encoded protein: CASSEFTPLANYGYTF.

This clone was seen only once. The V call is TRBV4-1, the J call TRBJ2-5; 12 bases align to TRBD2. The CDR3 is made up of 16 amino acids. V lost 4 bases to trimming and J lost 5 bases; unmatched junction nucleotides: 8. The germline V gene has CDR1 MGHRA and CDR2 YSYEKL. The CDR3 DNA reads TGCGCCAGCAGCCTGCTAGCGGGAGGGCCGAGGGAGACCCAGTACTTC. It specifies CASSLLAGGPRETQYF.

The CDR3: CASSIGGSSYNEQFF. CDR3 DNA: TGTGCCAGCAGCATCGGGGGGAGCTCCTACAATGAGCAGTTCTTC. The chain is built from TRBV21-1 and TRBJ2-1; the table calls TRBD2, which could not be checked here. TRBV21-1 is designated a pseudogene. The CDR3 loop spans 15 amino acids.

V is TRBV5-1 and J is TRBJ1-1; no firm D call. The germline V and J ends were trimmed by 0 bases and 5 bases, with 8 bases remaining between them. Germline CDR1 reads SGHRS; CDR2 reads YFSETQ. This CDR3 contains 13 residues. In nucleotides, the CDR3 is TGCGCCAGCAGCTTGGCCCTAGTAACTGAAGCTTTCTTT. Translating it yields CASSLALVTEAFF.

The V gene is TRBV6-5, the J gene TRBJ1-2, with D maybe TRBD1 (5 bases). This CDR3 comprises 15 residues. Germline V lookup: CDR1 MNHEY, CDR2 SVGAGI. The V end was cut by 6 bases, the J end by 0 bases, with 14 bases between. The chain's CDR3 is CASRIPGTTNYGYTF. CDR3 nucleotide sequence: TGTGCCAGCAGGATTCCGGGGACTACTAACTATGGCTACACCTTC.

The CDR3, as DNA: TGTGCCAGCAGGTCCACCGGGACAGGGTTCCACGAGCAGTACTTC. Its translation: CASRSTGTGFHEQYF. V is TRBV13 and J is TRBJ2-7, with TRBD1 identical over 9 bases. Germline CDR1 and CDR2: PRHDT and FYEKMQ (reference sequence). CDR3 length: 15 residues. After removal of 6 bases from V and 5 bases from J, the junction contained 11 bases not matched to a gene.

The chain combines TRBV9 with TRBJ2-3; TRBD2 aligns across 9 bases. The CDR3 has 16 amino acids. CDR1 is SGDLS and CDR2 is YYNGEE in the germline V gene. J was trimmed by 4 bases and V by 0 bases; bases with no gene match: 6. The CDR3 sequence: CASSVGGGGPSDTQYF. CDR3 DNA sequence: TGTGCCAGCAGCGTAGGCGGGGGGGGTCCCTCAGATACGCAGTATTTT.

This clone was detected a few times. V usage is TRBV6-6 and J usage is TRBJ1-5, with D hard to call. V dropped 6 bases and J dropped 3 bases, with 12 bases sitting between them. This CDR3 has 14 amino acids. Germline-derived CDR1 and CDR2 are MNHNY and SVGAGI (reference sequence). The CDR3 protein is CASSRPGSNQPQHF. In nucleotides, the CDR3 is TGTGCCAGCAGCCGACCGGGGTCCAATCAGCCCCAGCATTTT.

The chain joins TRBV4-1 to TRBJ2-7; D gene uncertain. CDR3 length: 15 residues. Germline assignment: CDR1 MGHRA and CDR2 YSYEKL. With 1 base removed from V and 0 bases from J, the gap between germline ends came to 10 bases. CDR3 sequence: CASSQANSRSYEQYF. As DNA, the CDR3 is TGCGCCAGCAGCCAAGCAAATAGCCGCTCCTACGAGCAGTACTTC.

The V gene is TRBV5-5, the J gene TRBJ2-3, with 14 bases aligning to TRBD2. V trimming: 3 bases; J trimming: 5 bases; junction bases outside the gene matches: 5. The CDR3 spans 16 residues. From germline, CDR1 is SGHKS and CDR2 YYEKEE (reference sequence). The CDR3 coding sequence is TGTGCCAGCAGCTCAGGACTAGCGGGGGGAGGAGATACGCAGTATTTT. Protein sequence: CASSSGLAGGGDTQYF.

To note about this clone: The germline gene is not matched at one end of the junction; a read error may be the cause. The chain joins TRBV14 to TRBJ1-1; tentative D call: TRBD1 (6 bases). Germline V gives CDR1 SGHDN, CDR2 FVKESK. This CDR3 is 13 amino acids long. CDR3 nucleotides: TGTGCCAGCAGCCAAGTGGGGCAAAATCCAGGGGTATTT. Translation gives CASSQVGQNPGVF.

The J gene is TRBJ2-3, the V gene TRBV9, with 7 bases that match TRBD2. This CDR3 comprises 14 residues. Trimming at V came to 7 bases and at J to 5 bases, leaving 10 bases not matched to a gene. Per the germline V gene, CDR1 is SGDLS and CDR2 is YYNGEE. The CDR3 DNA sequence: TGTGCCAGCGGAAGAAGCGGGAAATTAGATACGCAGTATTTT. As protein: CASGRSGKLDTQYF.

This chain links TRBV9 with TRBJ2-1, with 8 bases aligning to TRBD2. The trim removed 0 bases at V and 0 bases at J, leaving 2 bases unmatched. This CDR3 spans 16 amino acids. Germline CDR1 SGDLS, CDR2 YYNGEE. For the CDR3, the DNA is TGTGCCAGCAGCGTAGTAGCGGGGAGCTCCTACAATGAGCAGTTCTTC. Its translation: CASSVVAGSSYNEQFF.

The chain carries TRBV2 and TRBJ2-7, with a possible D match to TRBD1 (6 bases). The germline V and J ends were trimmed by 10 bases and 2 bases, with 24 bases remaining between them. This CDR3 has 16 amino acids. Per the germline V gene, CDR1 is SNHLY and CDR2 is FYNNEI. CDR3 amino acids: CATLNQDSVVTYEQYF. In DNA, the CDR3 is TGTGCCACCCTCAACCAGGACAGCGTTGTAACCTACGAGCAGTACTTC.

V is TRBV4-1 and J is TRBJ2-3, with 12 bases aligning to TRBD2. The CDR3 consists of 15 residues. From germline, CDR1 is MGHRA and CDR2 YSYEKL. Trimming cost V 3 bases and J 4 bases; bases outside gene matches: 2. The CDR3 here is CASSQRTSGADTQYF. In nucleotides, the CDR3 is TGCGCCAGCAGCCAGCGGACTAGCGGGGCAGATACGCAGTATTTT.

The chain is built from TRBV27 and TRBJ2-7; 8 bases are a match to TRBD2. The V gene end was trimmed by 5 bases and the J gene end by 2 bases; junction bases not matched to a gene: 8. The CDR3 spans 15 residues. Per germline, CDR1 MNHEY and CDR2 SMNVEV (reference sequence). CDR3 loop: CASSNLGLATYEQYF. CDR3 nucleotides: TGTGCCAGCAGTAACCTAGGACTAGCAACCTACGAGCAGTACTTC.